This T cell receptor (beta chain) was identified in a study of T cells in Graves' hyperthyroidism and ophthalmopathy. Study-wide background: Peripheral blood was obtained at initial diagnosis, preceding any treatment.

TCR beta CDR3 regions were amplified from RNA transcripts. An initial round of RT-PCR targeting the TCR CDR3 relied on the HTBI primer set. A single record per CDR3 protein comes from TCRdb applying MiXCR to the multiplex PCR reads. Here the sample spans 600,000 to 900,000 distinct CDR3 sequences, 15% to 20% being singletons. This clonotype showed up many times. Uncontrolled infection, other autoimmune disease, pregnancy or lactation barred patients from enrollment. V shed 2 bases, J shed 8 bases, and the junction held 5 bases outside the gene matches. The germline V gene has CDR1 MNHNS and CDR2 SASEGT. The CDR3 extends over 15 amino acids.

The rearrangement links TRBV6-1 to TRBJ2-1; 11 bases are a match to TRBD1. The receptor was isolated from a man aged 18 to 30 with Graves' hyperthyroidism. What was sequenced was blood. This CDR3 is CASSEWTGGRYEQFF. The CDR3 bases are TGTGCCAGCAGTGAATGGACAGGGGGCCGGTATGAGCAGTTCTTC.